This TCR beta chain appears in the sequencing data of a study of OX40 agonist ivuxolimab in advanced cancers. Regarding the study as a whole: Some nonresponders also had low normalized T-cell clonal expansion. CD8+ T cells were the subset that, on average, had more expanded clones than CD4+.

CDR1 SGDLS and CDR2 YYNGEE come from the germline V gene. V dropped 4 bases and J dropped 4; count of bases not matched to a gene: 6. The CDR3 has 15 amino acids. Produced via immunoSEQ multiplex PCR; TCRdb's table is partial and in-frame only. Of under 80,000 clones in the sample, roughly 80% were seen once. With respect to this clone: No antigen is known for it.

The chain has TRBV9 and TRBJ2-3; TRBD2 agrees at 10 bases. This sample comprised CD4+ or CD8+ T cells sorted from blood, obtained in a trial of the OX40 agonist ivuxolimab. This clonotype was sampled from an adult with an advanced solid tumor such as melanoma, head and neck, liver or kidney cancer. The CDR3 sequence: CASSSSGLAADTQYF. In DNA form, the CDR3 reads TGTGCCAGCAGCTCATCAGGACTAGCGGCAGATACGCAGTATTTT.